This entry features one TCR beta chain sequence. These data come from a study of blood T cell repertoires in COVID-19. Study-level background: Researchers got acute and convalescent COVID-19 samples from the United States, Italy and Spain. PBMCs, B-cell-depleted T cells, or T cells were the source of the cDNA or gDNA that made up the material.

The CDR3 runs 15 residues. The germline V and J ends were trimmed by 7 bases and 1 base, with 16 bases remaining between them. CDR1 SNHLY and CDR2 FYNNEI come from the germline V gene. Source study methods: Reference gene primer amplification gave estimated nucleated cell counts. Using immunoSEQ multiplex PCR, the repertoire was profiled, and TCRdb retains in-frame clones only, with some absent. Clone size and V and J calls were adopted from that table, with D and trimming inferred from the DNA. This table holds 65,000 to 90,000 clones, 70% to 90% found once. Material for sequencing was peripheral blood. This chain links TRBV2 with TRBJ1-1; possible D gene TRBD1, 5 bases. This clonotype was sampled from a man older than 75 with COVID-19, enrolled during active disease. CDR3 residues: CASTPNGGKNTEAFF. The CDR3, as DNA: TGTGCCAGCACCCCCAACGGGGGGAAGAACACTGAAGCTTTCTTT.